A selection of T cell receptor beta chains follows, all from one sample in a study of regulatory T cells in long-lasting Graves disease. TCRdb used MiXCR to reprocess the multiplex PCR reads, holding one entry per CDR3 protein. The sample consists of 550,000 to 700,000 distinct CDR3 sequences, about 16% of them appearing once. A further study also used this sample, focusing on T cells in Graves' hyperthyroidism and ophthalmopathy.

The source material was peripheral blood mononuclear cells (PBMCs), sampled at new diagnosis, from a patient treated with antithyroid drugs. The source is a man younger than 35 with Graves disease. Each CDR3 is given with its conserved first and last residue. The D gene is left open where the match is weak. The listing skips clone size in some rows; elsewhere it reads once, few, many or a size class.

clone_size d_call j_call v_call cdr3_aa cdr3_nt
- TRBD2 TRBJ2-3 TRBV27 CASSLGGVPDTQYF TGTGCCAGCAGTTTAGGGGGGGTTCCAGATACGCAGTATTTT
many - TRBJ1-1 TRBV5-5 CASRVKREAFF TGTGCCAGCAGAGTTAAGCGTGAAGCTTTCTTT
- - TRBJ2-4 TRBV30 CAWSVLGGAKNIQYF TGTGCCTGGAGTGTACTAGGGGGAGCCAAAAACATTCAGTACTTC
- TRBD1 TRBJ2-7 TRBV7-4 CASSVGARGTGGDYEQYF TGTGCCAGCAGCGTAGGGGCAAGAGGGACAGGGGGCGACTACGAGCAGTACTTC
many TRBD1 TRBJ1-2 TRBV30 CAWRGTANYGYTF TGTGCCTGGAGGGGGACAGCTAACTATGGCTACACCTTC
many TRBD2 TRBJ2-3 TRBV3-1 CASSQWTSGSTDTQYF TGTGCCAGCAGCCAATGGACTAGCGGAAGCACAGATACGCAGTATTTT
many - TRBJ1-2 TRBV27 CASSPTDRNYGYTF TGTGCCAGCAGCCCTACGGACAGAAACTATGGCTACACCTTC
many TRBD2 TRBJ2-2 TRBV12-3/TRBV12-4 CASSLTSGTGAGELFF TGTGCCAGCAGTTTGACTAGCGGGACGGGTGCCGGGGAGCTGTTTTTT
many - TRBJ2-3 TRBV3-1 CASSLRDSLDTQYF TGTGCCAGCAGCCTGAGAGACAGTCTAGATACGCAGTATTTT
many TRBD2 TRBJ2-3 TRBV5-1 CASSLYVREGLEDTQYF TGCGCCAGCAGCTTGTATGTGCGGGAGGGCCTCGAAGATACGCAGTATTTT
- TRBD2 TRBJ2-7 TRBV6-2/TRBV6-3 CASSYSRPGLIHSGRVYEQYF TGTGCCAGCAGTTACTCGAGGCCAGGCCTCATTCATAGCGGGAGGGTCTACGAGCAGTACTTC
- TRBD1 TRBJ1-3 TRBV5-6 CASSLLRDRARNTIYF TGTGCCAGCAGCTTACTCCGGGACAGGGCTAGAAACACCATATATTTT
- TRBD1 TRBJ2-7 TRBV3-1 CASSPRQGIFYEQYF TGTGCCAGCAGCCCCCGACAGGGGATCTTCTACGAGCAGTACTTC
- - TRBJ2-1 TRBV5-1 CASSSPTPFSSYNEQFF TGCGCCAGCAGCTCCCCTACCCCGTTTAGCTCCTACAATGAGCAGTTCTTC
- - TRBJ2-1 TRBV3-1 CASSQDYPGETYNEQFF TGTGCCAGCAGCCAAGATTACCCGGGAGAAACCTACAATGAGCAGTTCTTC
many - TRBJ2-1 TRBV7-9 CASRPSPGKQFF TGTGCCAGCAGGCCCTCCCCAGGGAAGCAGTTCTTC
few - TRBJ1-5 TRBV6-1 CASGTTGMSNQPQHF TGTGCCAGCGGAACTACAGGGATGAGCAATCAGCCCCAGCATTTT
many - TRBJ2-1 TRBV12-3/TRBV12-4 CASSLAPIQGNEQFF TGTGCCAGCAGTTTAGCCCCGATCCAAGGCAATGAGCAGTTCTTC
few - TRBJ2-3 TRBV18 CASSPIYRSTDTQYF TGTGCCAGCTCCCCGATTTACAGGAGCACAGATACGCAGTATTTT
few - TRBJ2-7 TRBV27 CASSLELAAYEQYF TGTGCCAGCAGTTTGGAATTAGCGGCCTACGAGCAGTACTTC
many - TRBJ1-4 TRBV6-1 CATGSINEKLFF TGTGCCACCGGTTCGATTAATGAAAAACTGTTTTTT
- TRBD2 TRBJ2-1 TRBV28 CASSSRTSGRSSYNEQFF TGTGCCAGCAGTTCCCGGACTAGCGGGAGGAGCTCCTACAATGAGCAGTTCTTC
few - TRBJ1-2 TRBV6-2/TRBV6-3 CASSYSTGLYGYTF TGTGCCAGCAGTTACTCGACAGGCCTCTATGGCTACACCTTC
few - TRBJ2-3 TRBV6-4 CASSQDRQLDTQYF TGTGCCAGCAGCCAGGACAGACAACTGGATACGCAGTATTTT
- - TRBJ1-5 TRBV29-1 CSVCQGNSNQPQHF TGCAGTGTATGTCAGGGGAATAGCAATCAGCCCCAGCATTTT
few - TRBJ2-3 TRBV5-1 CASSLTDSGTYTDTQYF TGCGCCAGCAGCTTAACTGACTCGGGGACGTACACAGATACGCAGTATTTT
many - TRBJ1-4 TRBV6-5 CASSYHRPGPTNEKLFF TGTGCCAGCAGTTACCACCGGCCGGGTCCAACTAATGAAAAACTGTTTTTT
- TRBD1 TRBJ2-3 TRBV20-1 CSARSDRGSTDTQYF TGCAGTGCTAGGTCGGACAGGGGAAGCACAGATACGCAGTATTTT
many TRBD2 TRBJ2-1 TRBV28 CASSLRGLGLAIRNEQFF TGTGCCAGCAGTTTACGGGGGTTAGGACTAGCGATTCGGAATGAGCAGTTCTTC
many TRBD1 TRBJ2-1 TRBV11-2 CASSFTSGGDEQFF TGTGCCAGCAGCTTCACCTCAGGGGGCGATGAGCAGTTCTTC